This T cell receptor (beta chain) emerged from a study of cytomegalovirus exposure and HLA in healthy donors. General study results and limits: The authors listed over 150 TCR beta chains as cytomegalovirus-associated.

Many counts were recorded for this clone. Its antigen is unknown. The V gene end was trimmed by 2 bases and the J gene end by 2 bases; junction bases not matched to a gene: 6. The CDR3 has 15 amino acids. Germline loops: CDR1 SGHDT, CDR2 YYEEEE. Assay: immunoSEQ multiplex PCR; the TCRdb copy retains only in-frame clones and omits some. The data hold some 170,000 clones, with roughly 96% observed a single time. This sequence was found in a woman younger than 35 in good health and CMV-seronegative. This chain connects TRBV5-6 to TRBJ1-2; 7 bases match TRBD1. What was sequenced was PBMCs. The CDR3 nucleotides are TGTGCCAGCAGCTTACGGGACAGTCTAAACTATGGCTACACCTTC. Protein product: CASSLRDSLNYGYTF.